This TCR beta chain was sequenced for a study of shared T cell receptors in the human thymus. Assay: immunoSEQ multiplex PCR; the TCRdb copy retains only in-frame clones and omits some. The sample records hundreds of thousands of clones, roughly 90% being singletons. The same data also contributed to another study, on human thymus T cells. That study adds: The source of the thymus tissue was resections taken during corrective heart surgery.

The sequence was obtained from a boy under two years old with a congenital heart defect. Sequencing used thymocytes.

The CDR3 loop reads CASSQGRGYYEQYF. In nucleotides, the CDR3 is TGTGCCAGCAGCCAGGGCAGGGGCTACTACGAGCAGTACTTC. The chain carries TRBV7-9 and TRBJ2-7; maybe TRBD1 (6 bases). The CDR3 length is 14 residues. The germline V and J ends were trimmed by 5 bases and 3 bases, with 14 bases remaining between them. Germline V gives CDR1 SEHNR, CDR2 FQNEAQ (reference sequence).